These 3 T cell receptor beta chains share one sample of origin, sequenced in a study of blood T cell repertoires in COVID-19. Assay used: immunoSEQ multiplex PCR; TCRdb lists only in-frame clones, some missing. This table has about 82,000 clones, around 80% appearing once. Material: peripheral blood. The receptors originated from a woman in her thirties or forties with active or convalescent COVID-19.

The V gene is TRBV14, the J gene TRBJ2-2, with D tentatively TRBD2 (6 bases). Germline CDR1 reads SGHDN; CDR2 reads FVKESK. The V end was cut by 11 bases, the J end by 6 bases, with 31 bases between. The CDR3 is 18 amino acids. Here the CDR3 reads CAPSHGPGRTKRPGELFF. As DNA, the CDR3 is TGTGCCCCCAGCCACGGGCCGGGCCGGACTAAACGGCCCGGGGAGCTGTTTTTT. The variable domain in full, with the rest retrieved from reference TRBV14 and TRBJ2-2, is EAGVTQFPSHSVIEKGQTVTLRCDPISGHDNLYWYRRVMGKEIKFLLHFVKESKQDESGMPNNRFLAERTGGTYSTLKVQPAELEDSGVYFCAPSHGPGRTKRPGELFFGEGSRLTVL.

The J gene is TRBJ2-3, the V gene TRBV27, with 10 bases matching TRBD2. Germline CDR1 MNHEY, CDR2 SMNVEV (reference sequence). CDR3 size: 17 residues. Losses at the gene ends were 8 bases for V and 4 bases for J; bases not matched to a gene: 15. CDR3 nucleotides: TGTGCCAGCTCCTACGGGGTGCTAGCGGGAGATCCAGATACGCAGTATTTT. This codes for CASSYGVLAGDPDTQYF.

In the case of this clone: Distinct nucleotide sequences in the sample also encode this CDR3. The gene calls are TRBV5-1 and TRBJ2-5; 8 bases are shared with TRBD1. Losses at the gene ends were 0 bases for V and 4 bases for J; bases not matched to a gene: 2. The CDR3 has 14 amino acids. Germline V lookup: CDR1 SGHRS, CDR2 YFSETQ. The DNA for the CDR3 is TGCGCCAGCAGCTTGGCAGGGGGCGGAGAGACCCAGTACTTC. It yields the protein CASSLAGGGETQYF.